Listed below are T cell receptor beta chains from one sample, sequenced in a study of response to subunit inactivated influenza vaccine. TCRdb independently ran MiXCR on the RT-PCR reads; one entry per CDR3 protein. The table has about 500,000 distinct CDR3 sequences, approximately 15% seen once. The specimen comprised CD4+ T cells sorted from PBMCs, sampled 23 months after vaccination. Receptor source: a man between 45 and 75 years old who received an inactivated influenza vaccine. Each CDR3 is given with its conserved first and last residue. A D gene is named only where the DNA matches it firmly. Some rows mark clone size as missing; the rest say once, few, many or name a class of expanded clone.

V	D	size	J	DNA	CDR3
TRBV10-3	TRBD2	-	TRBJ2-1	TGTGCCATCAGCCCGGGACTAGCGGGGCCGCATGAGCAGTTCTTC	CAISPGLAGPHEQFF
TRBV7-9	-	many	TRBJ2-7	TGTGCCAGCAGCTCAACTAGCAGCTCCTACGAGCAGTACTTC	CASSSTSSSYEQYF
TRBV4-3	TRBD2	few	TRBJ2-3	TGCGCCAGCAGCCAAGATCGGGGGGGGACTCCACAGTATTTT	CASSQDRGGTPQYF
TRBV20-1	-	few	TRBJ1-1	TGCAGTGCTGGGGGACAGAACACTGAAGCTTTCTTT	CSAGGQNTEAFF
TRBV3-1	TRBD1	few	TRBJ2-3	TGTGCCAGCAGCCATACAGGGGTATACACAGATACGCAGTATTTT	CASSHTGVYTDTQYF
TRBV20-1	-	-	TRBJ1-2	TGCAGTGCTAGTCACCGAACCGACTCTTCCCATATTCATGGCTACACCTTC	CSASHRTDSSHIHGYTF
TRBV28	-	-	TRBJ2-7	TGTGCCAGCAGTTTGGGCACCCACTCCTACGAGCAGTACTTC	CASSLGTHSYEQYF
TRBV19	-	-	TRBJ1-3	TGTGCCAGTACCAATAAGAGGGTTTCTGGAAACACCATATATTTT	CASTNKRVSGNTIYF
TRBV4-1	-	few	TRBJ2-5	TGCGCCAGCAGCCAGCAGGCCATCGGAGAGACCCAGTACTTC	CASSQQAIGETQYF
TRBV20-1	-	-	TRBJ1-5	TGCAGTGCCAAGGCCATCGGGGACCATAGCAATCAGCCCCAGCATTTT	CSAKAIGDHSNQPQHF
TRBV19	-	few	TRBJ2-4	TGTGCCAGTAGTGATGGGGGCATTAAAAACATTCAGTACTTC	CASSDGGIKNIQYF
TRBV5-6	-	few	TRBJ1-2	TGTGCCAGCAGCTTAGGGGGGGGAAATGGCTACACCTTC	CASSLGGGNGYTF
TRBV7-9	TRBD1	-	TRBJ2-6	TGTGCCAGCAGCTTTCGACAGGGGCCTGGGGCCAACGTCCTGACTTTC	CASSFRQGPGANVLTF
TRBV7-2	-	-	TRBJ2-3	TGTGCCAGCAGACCCGGGGGCAGGGGCACAGATACGCAGTATTTT	CASRPGGRGTDTQYF
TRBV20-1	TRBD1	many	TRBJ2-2	TGCAGTGCCGCAGGGGGCGCTTACACCGGGGAGCTGTTTTTT	CSAAGGAYTGELFF
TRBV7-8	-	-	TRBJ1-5	TGTGCCAGCGGATCAACGGGGAATCAGCCCCAGCATTTT	CASGSTGNQPQHF
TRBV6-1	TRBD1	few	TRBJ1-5	TGTGCCAGCAGACTACACAGGGGGCCCAATCAGCCCCAGCATTTT	CASRLHRGPNQPQHF
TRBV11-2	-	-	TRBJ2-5	TGTGCCAGCAGCTTAGTTGGACGTCCGACCCAGTACTTC	CASSLVGRPTQYF
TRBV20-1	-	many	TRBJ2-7	TGCAGTGCTTACCTAGCCCACGAGCAGTACTTC	CSAYLAHEQYF
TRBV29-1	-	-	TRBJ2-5	TGCAGCTTTGGGACTGCCCAAGAGACCCAGTACTTC	CSFGTAQETQYF
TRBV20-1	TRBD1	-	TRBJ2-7	TGCAGTGCTAGAGATCTTGGACAGGGAAGGAACGAGCAGTACTTC	CSARDLGQGRNEQYF
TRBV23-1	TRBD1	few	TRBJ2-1	TGCGCCAGCAACAGGGGCGCTCTCGATGAGCAGTTCTTC	CASNRGALDEQFF
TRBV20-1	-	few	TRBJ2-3	TGCAGTGCTAGAGATCAGAGGGGCACAGATACGCAGTATTTT	CSARDQRGTDTQYF
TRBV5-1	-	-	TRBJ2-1	TGCGCCAGCAGCCCAGATGGCCTTCGTGGAAATGAGCAGTTCTTC	CASSPDGLRGNEQFF
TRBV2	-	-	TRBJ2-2	TGTGCCAGCATAAGATGGGACGGGGAGCTGTTTTTT	CASIRWDGELFF
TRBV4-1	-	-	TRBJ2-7	TGCGCCAGCAGCCAACACAGCGGCGGTAGCTCCTACGAGCAGTACTTC	CASSQHSGGSSYEQYF
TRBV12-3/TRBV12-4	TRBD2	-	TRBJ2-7	TGTGCCAGCAGCGCCCTGCTGACTAGCATCGCCCACGAGCAGTACTTC	CASSALLTSIAHEQYF
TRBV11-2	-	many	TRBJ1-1	TGTGCCAGCAGACATACAGGGCATGGGACTGAAGCTTTCTTT	CASRHTGHGTEAFF
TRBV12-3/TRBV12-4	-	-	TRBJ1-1	TGTGCCAGCACCGAAACATCGAACACTGAAGCTTTCTTT	CASTETSNTEAFF
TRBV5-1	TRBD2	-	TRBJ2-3	TGCGCCAGCAATGGCGGGGGGGCAGATACGCAGTATTTT	CASNGGGADTQYF
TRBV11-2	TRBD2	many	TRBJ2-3	TGTGCCAGCAGCTGGCAACTAGCGGGTAGCACAGATACGCAGTATTTT	CASSWQLAGSTDTQYF
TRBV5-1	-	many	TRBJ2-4	TGCGCCAGCAGCTTCGAGGGGGGCATTCAGTACTTC	CASSFEGGIQYF
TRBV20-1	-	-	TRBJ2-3	TGCAGCGGAGGACGCTCGACTAACACAGATACGCAGTATTTT	CSGGRSTNTDTQYF
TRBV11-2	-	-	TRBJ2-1	TGTGCCAGCAGCCCCCCCGGGCGAAGGCGCAATGAGCAGTTCTTC	CASSPPGRRRNEQFF
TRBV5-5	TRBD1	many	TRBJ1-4	TGTGCCAGCAGCTTGGCCCCGGGACAGGGGGAAAAACTGTTTTTT	CASSLAPGQGEKLFF
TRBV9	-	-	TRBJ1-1	TGTGCCAGCAGCGTACTCCCGGAGAACACTGAAGCTTTCTTT	CASSVLPENTEAFF
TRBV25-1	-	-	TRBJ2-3	TGTGCCAGCAGACGCTCTGGGGGAAGCACAGATACGCAGTATTTT	CASRRSGGSTDTQYF
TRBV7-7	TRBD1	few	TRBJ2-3	TGTGCTAGCAGCTCAGGACAGGGGGTGAAAGATACGCAGTATTTT	CASSSGQGVKDTQYF